Listed below are T cell receptor beta chains from one sample, sequenced in a study of blood T cell repertoires in COVID-19. Data came from immunoSEQ multiplex PCR; TCRdb stores just in-frame clones and leaves some out. Here the sample spans 55,000 to 80,000 clones, 88% being singletons. Input material: peripheral blood. These receptors came from a woman in her sixties with acute or convalescent COVID-19. Each CDR3 is given with its conserved first and last residue. D genes are given only for firm matches. Rows may omit the clone size; those that give it use once, few, many or a size class.

>TRBV13|TRBJ1-4|.|TRBD1
CASSGREGQAPGEKLFF
TGTGCCAGCAGCGGGCGAGAAGGACAGGCCCCAGGAGAAAAACTGTTTTTT
>TRBV6-5|TRBJ1-6|.|.
CASSYGVGAGSPLHF
TGTGCCAGCAGTTACGGCGTGGGCGCGGGATCACCCCTCCACTTT
>TRBV7-2|TRBJ1-3|.|.
CASSFGGAHGNTIYF
TGTGCCAGCAGCTTCGGGGGGGCGCACGGAAACACCATATATTTT
>TRBV5-5|TRBJ1-5|once|.
CASSLGGPSVGQPQHF
TGTGCCAGCAGCTTGGGGGGGCCCTCGGTCGGTCAGCCCCAGCATTTT
>TRBV19|TRBJ1-5|.|.
CASSIWGPGDQPQHF
TGTGCCAGTAGTATTTGGGGGCCGGGCGATCAGCCCCAGCATTTT
>TRBV2|TRBJ2-1|.|.
CASSGGQSGDEQFF
TGTGCCAGCAGTGGTGGACAGAGTGGGGATGAGCAGTTCTTC
>TRBV6-2/TRBV6-3|TRBJ1-5|.|TRBD1
CASSRGTGLNQPQHF
TGTGCCAGCAGTCGGGGGACAGGGCTTAATCAGCCCCAGCATTTT
>TRBV3-1/TRBV3-2|TRBJ1-1|.|.
CASSQSPGNTEAFF
TGTGCCAGCAGCCAAAGTCCGGGGAACACTGAAGCTTTCTTT
>TRBV29-1|TRBJ2-2|.|.
CSVGETNTGELFF
TGCAGCGTTGGGGAGACGAACACCGGGGAGCTGTTTTTT
>TRBV30|TRBJ2-5|.|TRBD1
CAWSQGVVQETQYF
TGTGCCTGGAGCCAGGGGGTGGTCCAAGAGACCCAGTACTTC
>TRBV28|TRBJ1-2|few|.
CAIQSGNYGYTF
TGTGCCATCCAGAGCGGTAACTATGGCTACACCTTC
>TRBV6-4|TRBJ1-2|once|.
CASSRQANYGYTF
TGTGCCAGCAGCCGACAGGCTAACTATGGCTACACCTTC
>TRBV18|TRBJ2-5|.|.
CASSIDETQYF
TGTGCCAGCTCCATAGATGAGACCCAGTACTTC
>TRBV7-9|TRBJ2-1|once|TRBD2
CASNSGSSYNEQFF
TGTGCCAGCAATAGCGGGAGCTCCTACAATGAGCAGTTCTTC
>TRBV11-2|TRBJ2-5|.|.
CASSFAPGETQYF
TGTGCCAGCAGCTTTGCACCCGGGGAGACCCAGTACTTC
>TRBV9|TRBJ1-6|.|TRBD1
CASSVEEGANSPLHF
TGTGCCAGCAGCGTAGAGGAGGGGGCGAATTCACCCCTCCACTTT
>TRBV29-1|TRBJ2-1|.|.
CSVGGWGGYEQFF
TGCAGCGTGGGAGGATGGGGTGGGTATGAGCAGTTCTTC
>TRBV6-2/TRBV6-3|TRBJ1-1|.|.
CASSYLGRGKGEAFF
TGTGCCAGCAGTTACCTAGGGAGAGGGAAGGGTGAAGCTTTCTTT
>TRBV24-1|TRBJ2-1|.|TRBD2
CATSDPAGGSSYNEQFF
TGTGCCACCAGTGACCCAGCGGGAGGGTCATCCTACAATGAGCAGTTCTTC
>TRBV4-3|TRBJ2-4|.|TRBD2
CASSQTGTTLAKNIQYF
TGCGCCAGCAGCCAGACCGGGACTACCCTAGCCAAAAACATTCAGTACTTC
>TRBV6-5|TRBJ1-2|.|.
CASSPRGVLPRGYTF
TGTGCCAGCAGTCCCCGGGGGGTCCTACCTAGGGGCTACACCTTC
>TRBV3-1/TRBV3-2|TRBJ2-5|.|TRBD2
CASSPGLAGAETQYF
TGTGCCAGCAGCCCGGGACTAGCGGGAGCAGAGACCCAGTACTTC
>TRBV30|TRBJ2-1|few|.
CAWSTPWGEMKNEQFF
TGTGCCTGGAGTACCCCGTGGGGGGAGATGAAGAATGAGCAGTTCTTC
>TRBV7-8|TRBJ1-2|few|TRBD1
CASSFGQGAASYGYTF
TGTGCCAGCAGCTTTGGACAGGGGGCTGCAAGCTATGGCTACACCTTC
>TRBV14|TRBJ2-2|.|.
CASSQDSKRGELFF
TGTGCCAGCAGCCAAGATTCGAAGCGCGGGGAGCTGTTTTTT
>TRBV28|TRBJ1-2|.|.
CASTLRRGDGYTF
TGTGCCAGCACCCTTCGGCGGGGGGATGGCTACACCTTC
>TRBV5-6|TRBJ2-5|.|.
CASSLAGGGQTQYF
TGTGCCAGCAGCTTGGCTGGGGGGGGGCAGACCCAGTACTTC
>TRBV2|TRBJ1-1|.|TRBD1
CASRTTGGGTEAFF
TGTGCCAGCAGGACCACAGGGGGGGGGACTGAAGCTTTCTTT
>TRBV7-2|TRBJ2-5|.|.
CASSPTGLPPETQYF
TGTGCCAGCAGCCCAACGGGACTGCCCCCAGAGACCCAGTACTTC
>TRBV29-1|TRBJ2-5|.|TRBD2
CSVSLTSGRGETQYF
TGCAGCGTCTCACTGACTAGCGGGAGGGGGGAGACCCAGTACTTC
>TRBV12-3/TRBV12-4|TRBJ2-3|.|.
CASTAGGWDTQYF
TGTGCCAGCACCGCTGGGGGCTGGGATACGCAGTATTTT
>TRBV5-1|TRBJ2-5|.|.
CASSFSRDYQETQYF
TGCGCCAGCAGCTTTTCGAGAGACTACCAAGAGACCCAGTACTTC
>TRBV6-9|TRBJ1-2|.|.
CASSSARGALHGYTF
TGTGCCAGCAGTTCAGCCCGGGGGGCGTTACATGGCTACACCTTC
>TRBV5-6|TRBJ1-3|few|.
CASSFRTVQVAGNTIYF
TGTGCCAGCAGCTTCCGGACAGTCCAGGTGGCTGGAAACACCATATATTTT
>TRBV19|TRBJ1-1|.|.
CASSIGGGVGEAFF
TGTGCCAGTAGTATAGGCGGGGGTGTGGGTGAAGCTTTCTTT
>TRBV7-2|TRBJ1-5|.|.
CASSPSGNQPQHF
TGTGCCAGCAGTCCTAGTGGGAATCAGCCCCAGCATTTT
>TRBV5-4|TRBJ1-1|.|TRBD1
CASSRGQGGTEAFF
TGTGCCAGCAGCCGCGGACAGGGAGGCACTGAAGCTTTCTTT
>TRBV5-1|TRBJ2-1|.|.
CASSLGQVDNEQFF
TGCGCCAGCAGCTTGGGACAGGTGGATAATGAGCAGTTCTTC
>TRBV18|TRBJ1-3|.|TRBD1
CASSPWDRGHAGNTIYF
TGTGCCAGCTCACCTTGGGACAGGGGGCATGCTGGAAACACCATATATTTT
>TRBV25-1|TRBJ1-4|.|TRBD1
CASGDRVGEKLFF
TGTGCCAGCGGCGACAGGGTCGGCGAAAAACTGTTTTTT
>TRBV5-1|TRBJ2-5|.|TRBD1
CASSLGRTGGAGSQETQYF
TGCGCCAGCAGCTTGGGTCGGACAGGGGGCGCGGGGAGCCAAGAGACCCAGTACTTC
>TRBV7-8|TRBJ1-1|.|TRBD1
CASSLRTGVTEAFF
TGTGCCAGCAGCTTACGGACAGGGGTGACTGAAGCTTTCTTT
>TRBV5-1|TRBJ1-2|.|.
CASSLGQGIYGYTF
TGCGCCAGCAGCTTGGGTCAGGGGATCTATGGCTACACCTTC
>TRBV14|TRBJ2-1|.|TRBD1
CASSSDRVTYNEQFF
TGTGCCAGCAGCTCTGACAGGGTCACCTACAATGAGCAGTTCTTC
>TRBV7-8|TRBJ2-1|.|TRBD2
CASSLLNSGVRVGSYNEQFF
TGTGCCAGCAGCTTACTGAATAGCGGGGTGAGGGTTGGGTCCTACAATGAGCAGTTCTTC
>TRBV6-5|TRBJ1-4|.|.
CASSSQGKGEKLFF
TGTGCCAGCAGTTCCCAGGGTAAAGGTGAAAAACTGTTTTTT
>TRBV6-5|TRBJ1-2|.|.
CASSYSRSERYGYTF
TGTGCCAGCAGTTACTCCCGGTCCGAACGCTATGGCTACACCTTC
>TRBV9|TRBJ1-2|.|.
CASRSGINYGYTF
TGTGCCAGCCGTTCCGGGATTAACTATGGCTACACCTTC
>TRBV27|TRBJ2-3|.|.
CASTVVTGAGTQYF
TGTGCCAGCACTGTAGTAACGGGAGCGGGTACGCAGTATTTT
>TRBV7-2|TRBJ2-5|.|.
CASSLEELSKTQYF
TGTGCCAGCAGCTTGGAGGAACTGAGTAAGACCCAGTACTTC
>TRBV6-1|TRBJ1-1|.|.
CASSQLGGTEAFF
TGTGCCAGCAGTCAGTTGGGAGGCACTGAAGCTTTCTTT
>TRBV2|TRBJ1-2|.|.
CASSESWLNYGYTF
TGTGCCAGCAGTGAATCGTGGCTTAACTATGGCTACACCTTC
>TRBV28|TRBJ1-5|once|.
CASRPGEEGPQHF
TGTGCCAGCAGACCGGGTGAGGAGGGGCCCCAGCATTTT
>TRBV14|TRBJ2-5|.|TRBD2
CASSQDLGGMTQYF
TGTGCCAGCAGCCAAGATCTGGGGGGGATGACCCAGTACTTC
>TRBV18|TRBJ1-1|.|.
CASTSSGLTEAFF
TGTGCCAGCACTTCTTCGGGACTGACTGAAGCTTTCTTT
>TRBV6-5|TRBJ2-2|.|.
CATANPGNGELFF
TGTGCCACCGCGAACCCGGGAAACGGGGAGCTGTTTTTT
>TRBV7-2|TRBJ2-3|.|.
CASSLGLARTTDTQYF
TGTGCCAGCAGCTTAGGGCTAGCGCGAACCACAGATACGCAGTATTTT
>TRBV12-3/TRBV12-4|TRBJ1-2|.|.
CASSLGATYGYTF
TGTGCCAGCAGTTTAGGGGCGACCTATGGCTACACCTTC
>TRBV19|TRBJ1-1|.|TRBD1
CASTDRGAGGGVSAFF
TGTGCCAGTACCGACCGAGGGGCAGGGGGAGGAGTGTCAGCTTTCTTT